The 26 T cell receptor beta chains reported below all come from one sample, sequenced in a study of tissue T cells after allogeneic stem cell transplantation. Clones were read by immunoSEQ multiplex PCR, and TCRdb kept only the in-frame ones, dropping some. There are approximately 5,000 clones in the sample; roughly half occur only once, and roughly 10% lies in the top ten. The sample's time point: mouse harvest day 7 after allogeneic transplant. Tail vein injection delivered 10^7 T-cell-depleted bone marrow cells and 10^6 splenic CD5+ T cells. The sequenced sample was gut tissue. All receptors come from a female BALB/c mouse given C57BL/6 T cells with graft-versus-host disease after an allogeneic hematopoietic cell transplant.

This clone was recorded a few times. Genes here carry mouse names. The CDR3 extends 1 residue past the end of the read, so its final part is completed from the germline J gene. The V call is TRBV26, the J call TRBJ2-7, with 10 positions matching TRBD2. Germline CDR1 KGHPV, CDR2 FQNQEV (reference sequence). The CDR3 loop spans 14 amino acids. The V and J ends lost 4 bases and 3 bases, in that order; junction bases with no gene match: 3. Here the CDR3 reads CASSPDWGVYEQYF. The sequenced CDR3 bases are TGTGCCAGCAGTCCCGACTGGGGGGTCTATGAACAGTAC.

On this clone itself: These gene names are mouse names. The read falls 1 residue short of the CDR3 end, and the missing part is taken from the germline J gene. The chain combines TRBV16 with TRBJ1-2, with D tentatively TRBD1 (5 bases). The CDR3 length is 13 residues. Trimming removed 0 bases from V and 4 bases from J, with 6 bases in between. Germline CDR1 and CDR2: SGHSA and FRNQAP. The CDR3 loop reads CASSLEGASDYTF. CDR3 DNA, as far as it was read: TGTGCAAGCAGCTTAGAAGGGGCCTCCGACTACACC. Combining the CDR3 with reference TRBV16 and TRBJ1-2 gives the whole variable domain NAGVIQTPRHKVTGKGQEATLWCEPISGHSAVFWYRQTIVQGLEFLTYFRNQAPIDDSGMPKERFSAQMPNQSHSTLKIQSTQPQDSAVYLCASSLEGASDYTFGSGTRLLVI.

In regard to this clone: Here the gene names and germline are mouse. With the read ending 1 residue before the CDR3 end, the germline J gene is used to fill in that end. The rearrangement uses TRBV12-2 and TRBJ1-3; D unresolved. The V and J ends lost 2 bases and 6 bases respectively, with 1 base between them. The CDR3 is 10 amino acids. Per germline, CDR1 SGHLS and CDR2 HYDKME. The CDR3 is CASSQNTLYF. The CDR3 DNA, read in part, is TGTGCCAGCTCTCAAAATACGCTCTAT.

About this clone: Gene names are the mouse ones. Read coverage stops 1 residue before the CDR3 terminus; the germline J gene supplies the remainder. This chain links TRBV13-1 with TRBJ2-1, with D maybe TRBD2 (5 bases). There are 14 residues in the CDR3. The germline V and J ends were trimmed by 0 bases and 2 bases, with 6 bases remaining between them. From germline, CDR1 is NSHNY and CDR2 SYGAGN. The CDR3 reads CASSDAGYYAEQFF. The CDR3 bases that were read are TGTGCCAGCAGTGATGCTGGGTACTATGCTGAGCAGTTC.

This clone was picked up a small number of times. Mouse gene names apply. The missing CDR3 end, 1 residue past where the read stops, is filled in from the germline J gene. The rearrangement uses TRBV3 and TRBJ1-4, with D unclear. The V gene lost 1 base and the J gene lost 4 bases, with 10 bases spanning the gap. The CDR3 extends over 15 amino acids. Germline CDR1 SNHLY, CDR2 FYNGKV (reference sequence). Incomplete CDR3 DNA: TGTGCCAGCAGCTTAGACGGACGGCGCAACGAAAGATTATTT. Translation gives CASSLDGRRNERLF. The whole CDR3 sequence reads CASSLDGRRNERLFF.

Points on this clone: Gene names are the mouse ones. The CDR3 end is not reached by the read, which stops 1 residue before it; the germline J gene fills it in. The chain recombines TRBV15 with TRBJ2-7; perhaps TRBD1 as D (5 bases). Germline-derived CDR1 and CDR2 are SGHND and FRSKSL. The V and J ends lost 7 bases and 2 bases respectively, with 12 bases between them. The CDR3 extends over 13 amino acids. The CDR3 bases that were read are TGTGCCAGCACCAAGGACAACCCCTATGAACAGTAC. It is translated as CASTKDNPYEQY. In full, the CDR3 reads CASTKDNPYEQYF. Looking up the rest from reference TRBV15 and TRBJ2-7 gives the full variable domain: DAGVTQTPRHEVAEKGQTIILKCEPVSGHNDLFWYRQTKIQGLELLSYFRSKSLMEDGGAFKDRFKAEMLNSSFSTLKIQPTEPKDSAVYLCASTKDNPYEQYFGPGTRLTVL.

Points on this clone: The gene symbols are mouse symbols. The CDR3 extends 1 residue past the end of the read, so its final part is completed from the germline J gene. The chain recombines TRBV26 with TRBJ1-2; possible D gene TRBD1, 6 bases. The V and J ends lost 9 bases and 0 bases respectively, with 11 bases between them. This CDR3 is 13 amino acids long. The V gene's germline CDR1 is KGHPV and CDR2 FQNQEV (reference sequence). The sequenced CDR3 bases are TGTGCCAGTTCGGGACAAGCAAACTCCGACTACACC. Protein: CASSGQANSDYT. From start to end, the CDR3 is CASSGQANSDYTF.

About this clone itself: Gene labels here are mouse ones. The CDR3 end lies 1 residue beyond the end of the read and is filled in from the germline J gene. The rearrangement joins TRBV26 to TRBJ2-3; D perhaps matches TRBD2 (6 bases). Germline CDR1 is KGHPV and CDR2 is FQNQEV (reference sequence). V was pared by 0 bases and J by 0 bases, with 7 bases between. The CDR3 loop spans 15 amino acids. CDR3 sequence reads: CASSLSGTSAETLYF. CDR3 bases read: TGTGCCAGCAGTCTGTCAGGGACTAGTGCAGAAACGCTGTAT.

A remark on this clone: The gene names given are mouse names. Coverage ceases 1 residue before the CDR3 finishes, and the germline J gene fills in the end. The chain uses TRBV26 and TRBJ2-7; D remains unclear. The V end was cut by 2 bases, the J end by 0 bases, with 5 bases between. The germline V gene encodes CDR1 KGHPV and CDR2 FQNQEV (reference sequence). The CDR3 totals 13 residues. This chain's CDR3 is CASSLGFSYEQYF. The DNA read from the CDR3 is TGTGCCAGCAGTCTGGGGTTCTCCTATGAACAGTAC. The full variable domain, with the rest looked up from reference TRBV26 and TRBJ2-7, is NSKVIQTPRYLVKGQGQKAKMRCIPEKGHPVVFWYQQNKNNEFKFLINFQNQEVLQQIDMTEKRFSAECPSNSPCSLEIQSSEAGDSALYLCASSLGFSYEQYFGPGTRLTVL.

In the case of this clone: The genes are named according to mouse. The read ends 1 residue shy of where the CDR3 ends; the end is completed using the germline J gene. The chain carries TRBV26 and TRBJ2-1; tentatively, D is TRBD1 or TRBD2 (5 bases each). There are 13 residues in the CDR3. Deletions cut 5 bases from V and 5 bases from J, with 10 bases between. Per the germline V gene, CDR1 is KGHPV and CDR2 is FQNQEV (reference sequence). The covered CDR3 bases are TGTGCCAGCAGTGGGGGTGGACATGCTGAGCAGTTC. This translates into CASSGGGHAEQF. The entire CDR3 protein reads CASSGGGHAEQFF.

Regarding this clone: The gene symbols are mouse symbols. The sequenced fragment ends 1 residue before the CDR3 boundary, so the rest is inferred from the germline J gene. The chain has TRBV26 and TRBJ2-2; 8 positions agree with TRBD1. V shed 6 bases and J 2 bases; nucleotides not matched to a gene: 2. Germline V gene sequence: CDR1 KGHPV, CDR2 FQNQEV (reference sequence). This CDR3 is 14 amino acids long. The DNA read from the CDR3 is TGTGCCAGCAGGAGGACAGGGAACACCGGGCAGCTCTAC. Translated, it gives CASRRTGNTGQLY. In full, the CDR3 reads CASRRTGNTGQLYF.

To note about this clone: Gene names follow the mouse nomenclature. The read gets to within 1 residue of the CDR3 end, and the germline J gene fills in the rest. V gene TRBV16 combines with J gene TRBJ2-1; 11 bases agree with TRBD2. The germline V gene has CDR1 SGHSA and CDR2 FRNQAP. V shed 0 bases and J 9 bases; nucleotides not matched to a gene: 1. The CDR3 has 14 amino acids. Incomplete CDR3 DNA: TGTGCAAGCAGCTTAGAAGGGACTGGGGGTGAGCAGTTC. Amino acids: CASSLEGTGGEQF. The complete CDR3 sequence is CASSLEGTGGEQFF.

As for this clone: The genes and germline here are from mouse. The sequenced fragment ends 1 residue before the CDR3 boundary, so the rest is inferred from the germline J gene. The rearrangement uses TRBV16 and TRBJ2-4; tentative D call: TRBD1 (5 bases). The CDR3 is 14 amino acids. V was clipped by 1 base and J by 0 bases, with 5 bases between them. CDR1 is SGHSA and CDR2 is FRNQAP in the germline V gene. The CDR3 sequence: CASSLAGSQNTLYF. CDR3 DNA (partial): TGTGCAAGCAGCTTAGCAGGGAGTCAAAACACCTTGTAC. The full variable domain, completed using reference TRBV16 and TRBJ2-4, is NAGVIQTPRHKVTGKGQEATLWCEPISGHSAVFWYRQTIVQGLEFLTYFRNQAPIDDSGMPKERFSAQMPNQSHSTLKIQSTQPQDSAVYLCASSLAGSQNTLYFGAGTRLSVL.

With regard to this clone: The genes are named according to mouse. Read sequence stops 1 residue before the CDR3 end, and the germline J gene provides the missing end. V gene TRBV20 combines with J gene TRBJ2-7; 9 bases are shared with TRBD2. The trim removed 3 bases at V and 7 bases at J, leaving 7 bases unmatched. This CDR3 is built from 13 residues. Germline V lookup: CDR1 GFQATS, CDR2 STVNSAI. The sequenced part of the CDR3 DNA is TGTGGTGCTAGAATCTGGGGGGGGCGAGAACAGTAC. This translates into CGARIWGGREQY. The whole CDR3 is CGARIWGGREQYF.

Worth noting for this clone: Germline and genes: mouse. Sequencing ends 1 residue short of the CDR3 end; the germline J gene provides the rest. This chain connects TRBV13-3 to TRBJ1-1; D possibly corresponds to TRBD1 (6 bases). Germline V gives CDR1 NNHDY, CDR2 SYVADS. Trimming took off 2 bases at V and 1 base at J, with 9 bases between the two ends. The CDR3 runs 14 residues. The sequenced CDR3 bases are TGTGCCAGCAGTGAGGGCAGGGGGAACACAGAAGTCTTC. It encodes CASSEGRGNTEVF. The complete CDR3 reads CASSEGRGNTEVFF.

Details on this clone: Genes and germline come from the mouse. The sequenced part of the CDR3 DNA is TGTGCCAGCAGTCTACCTACAGGGGGGAAGGGCACCTTGTAC. Its translation: CASSLPTGGKGTLY. The CDR3, in full, reads CASSLPTGGKGTLYF. This chain joins TRBV26 and TRBJ2-4; the match to TRBD1 covers 8 bases. The sequenced fragment ends 1 residue before the CDR3 boundary, so the rest is inferred from the germline J gene. Germline trimming cut 3 bases from V and 8 bases from J; bases unmatched to any gene: 10. CDR1 is KGHPV and CDR2 is FQNQEV in the germline V gene (reference sequence). The CDR3 is 15 amino acids.

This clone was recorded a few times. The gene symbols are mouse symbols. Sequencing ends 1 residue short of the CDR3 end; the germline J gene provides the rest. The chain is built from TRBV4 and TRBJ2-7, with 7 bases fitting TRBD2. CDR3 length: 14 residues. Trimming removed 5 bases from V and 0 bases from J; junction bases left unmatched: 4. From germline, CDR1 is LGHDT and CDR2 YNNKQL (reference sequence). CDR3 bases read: TGTGCCAGCAGCCCGGGACTGAGCTCCTATGAACAGTAC. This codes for CASSPGLSSYEQY. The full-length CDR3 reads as CASSPGLSSYEQYF.

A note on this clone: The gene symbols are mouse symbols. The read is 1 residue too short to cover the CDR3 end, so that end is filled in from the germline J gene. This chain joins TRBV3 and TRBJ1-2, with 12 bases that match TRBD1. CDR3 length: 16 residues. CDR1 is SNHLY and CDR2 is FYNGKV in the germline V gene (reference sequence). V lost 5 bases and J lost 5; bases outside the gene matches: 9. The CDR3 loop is CASSLTGTGGGSDYTF. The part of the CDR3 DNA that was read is TGTGCCAGCAGCCTCACCGGGACAGGGGGCGGGTCCGACTACACC.

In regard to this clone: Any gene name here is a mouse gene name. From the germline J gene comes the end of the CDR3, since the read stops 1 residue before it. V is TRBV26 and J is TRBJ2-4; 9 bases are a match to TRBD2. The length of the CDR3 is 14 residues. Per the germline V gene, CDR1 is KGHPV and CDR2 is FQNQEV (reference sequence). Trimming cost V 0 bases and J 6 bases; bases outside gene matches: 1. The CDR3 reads CASSLSGGANTLYF. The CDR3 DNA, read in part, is TGTGCCAGCAGTCTGTCTGGGGGGGCGAACACCTTGTAC.

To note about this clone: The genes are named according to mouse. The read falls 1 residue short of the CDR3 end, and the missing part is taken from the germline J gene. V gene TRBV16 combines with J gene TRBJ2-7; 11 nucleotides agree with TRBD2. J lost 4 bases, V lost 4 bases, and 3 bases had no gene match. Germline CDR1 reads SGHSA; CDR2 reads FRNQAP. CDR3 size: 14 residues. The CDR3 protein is CASSSTGGVYEQYF. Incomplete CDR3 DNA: TGTGCAAGCAGCTCGACTGGGGGGGTTTATGAACAGTAC.

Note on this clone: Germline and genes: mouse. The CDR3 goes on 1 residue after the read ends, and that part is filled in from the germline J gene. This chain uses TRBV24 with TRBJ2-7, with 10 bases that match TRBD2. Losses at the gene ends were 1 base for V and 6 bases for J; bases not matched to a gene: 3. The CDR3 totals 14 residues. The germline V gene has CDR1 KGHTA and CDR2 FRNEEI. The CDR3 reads CASSLLDWGFEQYF. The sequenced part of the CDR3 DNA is TGTGCCAGCAGTCTGTTGGACTGGGGGTTTGAACAGTAC.

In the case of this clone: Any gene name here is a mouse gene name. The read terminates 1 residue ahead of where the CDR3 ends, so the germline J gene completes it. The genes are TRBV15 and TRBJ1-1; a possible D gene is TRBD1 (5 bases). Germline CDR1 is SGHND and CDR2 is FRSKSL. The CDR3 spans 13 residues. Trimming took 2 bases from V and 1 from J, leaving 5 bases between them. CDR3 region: CASSLQGNTEVFF. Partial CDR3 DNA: TGTGCCAGCAGTTTACAGGGGAACACAGAAGTCTTC.

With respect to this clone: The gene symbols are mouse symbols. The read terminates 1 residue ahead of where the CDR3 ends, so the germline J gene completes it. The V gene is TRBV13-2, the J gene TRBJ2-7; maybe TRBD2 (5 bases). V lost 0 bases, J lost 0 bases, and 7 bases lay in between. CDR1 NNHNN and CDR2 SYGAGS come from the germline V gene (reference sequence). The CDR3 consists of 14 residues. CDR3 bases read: TGTGCCAGCGGTGATGTGGGGAGCTCCTATGAACAGTAC. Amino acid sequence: CASGDVGSSYEQY. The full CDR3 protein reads CASGDVGSSYEQYF.

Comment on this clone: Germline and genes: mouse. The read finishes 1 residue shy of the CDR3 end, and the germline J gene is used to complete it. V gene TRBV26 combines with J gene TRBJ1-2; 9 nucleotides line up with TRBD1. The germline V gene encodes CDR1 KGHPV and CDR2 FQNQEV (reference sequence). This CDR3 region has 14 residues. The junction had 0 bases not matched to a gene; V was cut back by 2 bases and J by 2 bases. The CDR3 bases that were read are TGTGCCAGCAGTCTGGGACAGGGGAACTCCGACTACACC. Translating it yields CASSLGQGNSDYT. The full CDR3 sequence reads CASSLGQGNSDYTF.

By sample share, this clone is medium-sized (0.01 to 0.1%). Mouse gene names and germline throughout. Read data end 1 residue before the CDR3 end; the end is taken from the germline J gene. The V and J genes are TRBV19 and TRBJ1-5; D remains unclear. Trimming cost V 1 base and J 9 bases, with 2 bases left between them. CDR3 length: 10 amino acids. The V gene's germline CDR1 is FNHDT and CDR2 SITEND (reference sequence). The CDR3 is CASSILAPLF. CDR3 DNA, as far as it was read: TGTGCCAGCAGTATATTGGCTCCGCTT.

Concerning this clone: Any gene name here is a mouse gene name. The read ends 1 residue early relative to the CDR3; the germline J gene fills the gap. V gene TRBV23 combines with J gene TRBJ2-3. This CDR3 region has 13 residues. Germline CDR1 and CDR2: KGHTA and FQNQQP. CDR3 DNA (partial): TGCTCCAGCAGTCAACGGGGTGCAGAAACGCTGTAT. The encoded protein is CSSSQRGAETLY. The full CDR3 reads CSSSQRGAETLYF.